The next 23 T cell receptor beta chains were all read from a single sample in a study of cytomegalovirus exposure and HLA in healthy donors. Amplification used 60 Vbeta primers and 13 Jbeta primers. Libraries were prepared by immunoSEQ multiplex PCR; TCRdb keeps only in-frame clonotypes and omits some of them. The data hold about 130,000 clones, with about four fifths observed a single time. What was sequenced was PBMCs. The receptors stem from a man between 25 and 39 years old in good health.

The chain couples TRBV7-9 to TRBJ2-7; 8 positions match TRBD2. CDR3 length equals 14 residues. The junction had 5 bases not matched to a gene; V was cut back by 7 bases and J by 0 bases. Per the germline V gene, CDR1 is SEHNR and CDR2 is FQNEAQ (reference sequence). The CDR3 bases are TGTGCCAGCACCCTTAGCGGGAACTCCTACGAGCAGTACTTC. Translation gives CASTLSGNSYEQYF.

V gene TRBV7-3 combines with J gene TRBJ1-2, with TRBD1 identical over 7 bases. This CDR3 comprises 13 residues. V dropped 5 bases and J dropped 7; count of bases not matched to a gene: 7. Germline CDR1 and CDR2: SGHTA and FQGTGA. CDR3 DNA sequence: TGTGCCAGCAGCCAAGACAGGGAAAGTGGCTACACCTTC. Encoded protein: CASSQDRESGYTF.

In its sample, this clone was seen once. The chain uses TRBV10-3 and TRBJ2-1; 9 nucleotides agree with TRBD2. Losses at the gene ends were 6 bases for V and 7 bases for J; bases not matched to a gene: 10. This CDR3 is 15 amino acids long. Germline CDR1 is ENHRY and CDR2 is SYGVKD. The CDR3 DNA sequence: TGTGCCATCAGGCCCGTTAGCGGGAGTTGGAATGAGCAGTTCTTC. This gives the protein CAIRPVSGSWNEQFF.

The V gene is TRBV6-1, the J gene TRBJ2-1; D is possibly TRBD2 (5 bases). V lost 7 bases and J lost 10, with 17 bases in between. CDR1 is MNHNS, CDR2 SASEGT, per germline. CDR3 length: 13 residues. The CDR3 is CASTLYQGGEQFF. CDR3 nucleotides: TGTGCCAGCACCCTTTATCAAGGCGGGGAGCAGTTCTTC.

The table lists this clone with a few counts. V is TRBV11-2 and J is TRBJ2-7; 8 nucleotides match TRBD2. CDR1 and CDR2 from the germline V gene are SGHAT and FQNNGV. J gave up 3 bases and V 5 bases, and 9 bases lay outside the gene matches. This CDR3 contains 15 residues. CDR3 sequence: CASSPQLTSGYEQYF. The CDR3, as DNA: TGTGCCAGCAGCCCCCAGCTAACTAGCGGCTACGAGCAGTACTTC.

Notes on this clone: The same CDR3 also results from other DNA sequences found in this sample. The V gene is TRBV6-5, the J gene TRBJ1-2, with a weak D call TRBD1 (5 bases). CDR3 length equals 13 residues. V gave up 2 bases and J gave up 5 bases, with 9 bases separating them. Germline CDR1 reads MNHEY; CDR2 reads SVGAGI. The CDR3 region is CASSYAGGYGYTF. CDR3 nucleotides: TGTGCCAGCAGTTACGCCGGGGGTTATGGCTACACCTTC.

The rearrangement links TRBV27 to TRBJ2-2; D not resolved. CDR1 is MNHEY, CDR2 SMNVEV, per germline (reference sequence). The germline V and J ends were trimmed by 4 bases and 6 bases, with 12 bases remaining between them. The CDR3 is 14 residues long. In DNA, the CDR3 is TGTGCCAGCAGTTCCCAGATGTTACCCGGGGAGCTGTTTTTT. This gives the protein CASSSQMLPGELFF.

J is TRBJ2-2 and V is TRBV10-3; a weak D match, TRBD2 (5 bases). CDR3 length: 14 residues. V was shortened by 3 bases and J by 3 bases, with 8 bases between the two germline ends. CDR1 is ENHRY, CDR2 SYGVKD, per germline. This CDR3 reads CAISDEGYTGELFF. For the CDR3, the DNA is TGTGCCATCAGTGACGAGGGTTACACCGGGGAGCTGTTTTTT.

V and J are TRBV4-2 and TRBJ2-3; no firm D call. The CDR3 extends over 16 amino acids. Germline V gene data show CDR1 as LGHNA and CDR2 as YNFKEQ. Trimming removed 0 bases from V and 9 bases from J, with 19 bases in between. The DNA of the CDR3 is TGTGCCAGCAGCCAAGATAATACGAGATCCGGTATGACGCAGTATTTT. This gives the protein CASSQDNTRSGMTQYF.

V gene TRBV27 combines with J gene TRBJ2-1; TRBD2 might be the D (5 bases). CDR1 and CDR2 (germline): MNHEY, SMNVEV (reference sequence). The CDR3 length is 12 residues. Trimming removed 6 bases at V and 9 bases at J, with 12 bases between. This CDR3 reads CASRLSVPEQFF. CDR3 nucleotide sequence: TGTGCCAGCAGACTTAGCGTTCCTGAGCAGTTCTTC.

This chain links TRBV15 with TRBJ2-5; D unresolved. Trimming pared 0 bases from V and 3 bases from J, leaving 17 bases between. From germline, CDR1 is LNHNV and CDR2 YYDKDF (reference sequence). This CDR3 comprises 17 residues. The CDR3 region has the DNA TGTGCCACCAGCAGAGATCTGGGTAGCATCATTAAAGAGACCCAGTACTTC. It is translated as CATSRDLGSIIKETQYF.

This rearrangement joins TRBV7-3 to TRBJ1-1; D is unresolved. The V gene lost 3 bases and the J gene lost 0 bases, with 5 bases spanning the gap. The germline CDR1 and CDR2 sequences are SGHTA and FQGTGA. The length of the CDR3 is 13 residues. CDR3 in amino acids: CASSFGMNTEAFF. CDR3 DNA sequence: TGTGCCAGCAGCTTCGGGATGAACACTGAAGCTTTCTTT.

The chain joins TRBV15 to TRBJ2-6; D is perhaps TRBD2 (6 bases). Trimming took 4 bases from V and 2 from J, leaving 9 bases between them. From germline, CDR1 is LNHNV and CDR2 YYDKDF (reference sequence). The CDR3 sequence is 15 residues long. The CDR3 loop reads CATSTGSTGANVLTF. The CDR3 DNA is TGTGCCACCAGCACCGGGAGTACTGGGGCCAACGTCCTGACTTTC. Variable domain in full (rest from reference TRBV15 and TRBJ2-6): DAMVIQNPRYQVTQFGKPVTLSCSQTLNHNVMYWYQQKSSQAPKLLFHYYDKDFNNEADTPDNFQSRRPNTSFCFLDIRSPGLGDTAMYLCATSTGSTGANVLTFGAGSRLTVL.

This chain joins TRBV19 and TRBJ2-3; the match to TRBD1 covers 7 bases. This CDR3 spans 12 amino acids. The J segment lost 7 bases and the V segment lost 6 bases, leaving 4 bases of the junction unmatched. CDR1 LNHDA and CDR2 SQIVND come from the germline V gene (reference sequence). As DNA, the CDR3 is TGTGCCAGTAGCCCGACAGGGAATACGCAGTATTTT. Protein product: CASSPTGNTQYF.

The chain has TRBV7-2 and TRBJ2-2; a weak D match, TRBD2 (6 bases). This CDR3 region has 16 residues. Germline V gene data show CDR1 as SGHTA and CDR2 as FQGNSA. The V end lost 0 bases, the J end lost 0 bases, and 8 bases lay between the germline ends. The CDR3 sequence: CASSLAPGANTGELFF. Here the CDR3 DNA reads TGTGCCAGCAGCTTAGCCCCGGGAGCGAACACCGGGGAGCTGTTTTTT.

The rearrangement uses TRBV13 and TRBJ1-1, with D unclear. CDR1 and CDR2 (germline): PRHDT, FYEKMQ (reference sequence). The CDR3 has 14 residues. The V end lost 3 bases, the J end lost 1 base, and 9 bases lay between the germline ends. The DNA for the CDR3 is TGTGCCAGCAGCTTGGGCACCCAGAACACTGAAGCTTTCTTT. Protein sequence: CASSLGTQNTEAFF. The entire variable domain, with the rest obtained from reference TRBV13 and TRBJ1-1, is as follows: AAGVIQSPRHLIKEKRETATLKCYPIPRHDTVYWYQQGPGQDPQFLISFYEKMQSDKGSIPDRFSAQQFSDYHSELNMSSLELGDSALYFCASSLGTQNTEAFFGQGTRLTVV.

This clone was counted between two and nine times. The chain carries TRBV19 and TRBJ1-5; D possibly corresponds to TRBD1 (5 bases). CDR1 LNHDA and CDR2 SQIVND come from the germline V gene (reference sequence). The germline V and J ends were trimmed by 3 bases and 8 bases, with 8 bases remaining between them. The CDR3 covers 12 residues. The CDR3, as DNA: TGTGCCAGTAGTATGGGGGGAGAGCCCCAGCATTTT. Protein sequence: CASSMGGEPQHF. The variable domain in full, completed from reference TRBV19 and TRBJ1-5, reads DGGITQSPKYLFRKEGQNVTLSCEQNLNHDAMYWYRQDPGQGLRLIYYSQIVNDFQKGDIAEGYSVSREKKESFPLTVTSAQKNPTAFYLCASSMGGEPQHFGDGTRLSIL.

CDR3 region: CASSSLGQGWYEQYF. The CDR3 DNA is TGTGCCAGCAGCTCCCTCGGACAGGGATGGTACGAGCAGTACTTC. The V gene is TRBV5-4, the J gene TRBJ2-7; 8 bases match TRBD1. CDR3 size: 15 residues. The J segment lost 4 bases and the V segment lost 3 bases, leaving 9 bases of the junction unmatched. The germline V gene has CDR1 SGHNT and CDR2 YYREEE (reference sequence).

The chain has TRBV18 and TRBJ2-1; TRBD2 matches at 13 bases. The V gene end was trimmed by 2 bases and the J gene end by 5 bases; junction bases not matched to a gene: 6. The CDR3 covers 17 residues. The germline V gene encodes CDR1 KGHSH and CDR2 LQKENI. CDR3 DNA: TGTGCCAGCTCACCAATCACTAGCGGGAGGGTGAACAATGAGCAGTTCTTC. Translating gives CASSPITSGRVNNEQFF.

CDR3 sequence reads: CASRTSGSAYEQYF. The CDR3 DNA follows: TGTGCCAGCAGGACTAGCGGGAGTGCCTACGAGCAGTACTTC. The rearrangement uses TRBV13 and TRBJ2-7, with 12 bases fitting TRBD2. The CDR3 is 14 residues long. V trimming: 6 bases; J trimming: 2 bases; junction bases outside the gene matches: 2. CDR1 is PRHDT, CDR2 FYEKMQ, per germline (reference sequence).

The rearrangement links TRBV2 to TRBJ2-7; tentative D call: TRBD2 (6 bases). Looked up from germline, CDR1 is SNHLY and CDR2 is FYNNEI. Trimming pared 7 bases from V and 0 bases from J, leaving 13 bases between. CDR3 length: 14 residues. The CDR3 is CASKERASSYEQYF. CDR3 nucleotide sequence: TGTGCCAGCAAAGAGCGGGCCAGCTCCTACGAGCAGTACTTC.

V is TRBV19 and J is TRBJ2-5, with 7 bases matching TRBD1. Matching the DNA end better, TRBJ2-7 makes the J call doubtful. The CDR3 spans 12 residues. Germline-derived CDR1 and CDR2 are LNHDA and SQIVND (reference sequence). CDR3 loop: CASSRQGYEQYF. The CDR3, as DNA: TGTGCCAGTAGCAGACAGGGCTACGAGCAGTACTTC.

In this sample, this clone turned up once. The CDR3 region is CASSIPGSGELFF. In nucleotides, the CDR3 is TGTGCCAGTAGTATCCCAGGGTCCGGGGAGCTGTTTTTT. V gene TRBV19 combines with J gene TRBJ2-2, with D possibly matching TRBD1 (5 bases). Germline CDR1 reads LNHDA; CDR2 reads SQIVND (reference sequence). Trimming shortened V by 3 bases and J by 6 bases, and 8 bases separated the two germline ends. The CDR3 has 13 amino acids.